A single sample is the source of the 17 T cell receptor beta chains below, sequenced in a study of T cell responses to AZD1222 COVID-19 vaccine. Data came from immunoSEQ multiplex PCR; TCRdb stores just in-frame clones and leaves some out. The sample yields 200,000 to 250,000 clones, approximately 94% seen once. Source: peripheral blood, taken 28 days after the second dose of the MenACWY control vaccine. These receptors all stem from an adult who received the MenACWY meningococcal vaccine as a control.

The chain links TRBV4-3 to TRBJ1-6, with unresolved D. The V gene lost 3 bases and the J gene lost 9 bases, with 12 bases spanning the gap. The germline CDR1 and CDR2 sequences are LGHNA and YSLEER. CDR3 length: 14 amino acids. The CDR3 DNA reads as TGCGCCAGCAGCCAGATCCATAACGGTTCACCCCTCCACTTT. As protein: CASSQIHNGSPLHF.

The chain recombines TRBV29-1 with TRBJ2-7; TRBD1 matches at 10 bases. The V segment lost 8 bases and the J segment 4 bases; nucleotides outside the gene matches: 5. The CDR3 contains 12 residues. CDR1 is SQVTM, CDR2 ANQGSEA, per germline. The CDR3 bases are TGCAGCTTCGGACAGGGGGGGTACGAGCAGTACTTC. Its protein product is CSFGQGGYEQYF.

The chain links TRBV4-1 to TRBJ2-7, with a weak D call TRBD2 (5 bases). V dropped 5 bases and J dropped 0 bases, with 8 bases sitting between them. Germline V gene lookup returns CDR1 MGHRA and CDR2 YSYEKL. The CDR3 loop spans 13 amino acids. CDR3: CASSATSSYEQYF. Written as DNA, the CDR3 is TGCGCCAGCAGCGCCACTAGCTCCTACGAGCAGTACTTC.

The DNA of the CDR3 is TGTGCCAGCAGCTTAGGCGGTGAAGGGTCCATGAACACTGAAGCTTTCTTT. Its protein is CASSLGGEGSMNTEAFF. The chain employs TRBV13 and TRBJ1-1; D remains ambiguous. This CDR3 spans 17 amino acids. The ends were cut back, 0 bases at V and 0 bases at J, with 14 bases in the middle. The germline CDR1 and CDR2 sequences are PRHDT and FYEKMQ (reference sequence).

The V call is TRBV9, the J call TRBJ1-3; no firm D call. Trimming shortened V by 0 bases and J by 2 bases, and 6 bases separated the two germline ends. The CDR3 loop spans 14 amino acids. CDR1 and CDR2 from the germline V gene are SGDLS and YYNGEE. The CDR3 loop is CASSVGQAGNTIYF. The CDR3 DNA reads TGTGCCAGCAGCGTAGGCCAGGCTGGAAACACCATATATTTT.

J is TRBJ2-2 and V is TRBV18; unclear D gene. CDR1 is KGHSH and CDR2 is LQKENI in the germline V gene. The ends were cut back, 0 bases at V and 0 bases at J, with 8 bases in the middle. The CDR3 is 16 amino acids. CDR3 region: CASSPPSSPNTGELFF. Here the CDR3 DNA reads TGTGCCAGCTCACCACCCAGCAGCCCGAACACCGGGGAGCTGTTTTTT. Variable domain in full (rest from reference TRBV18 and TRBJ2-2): NAGVMQNPRHLVRRRGQEARLRCSPMKGHSHVYWYRQLPEEGLKFMVYLQKENIIDESGMPKERFSAEFPKEGPSILRIQQVVRGDSAAYFCASSPPSSPNTGELFFGEGSRLTVL.

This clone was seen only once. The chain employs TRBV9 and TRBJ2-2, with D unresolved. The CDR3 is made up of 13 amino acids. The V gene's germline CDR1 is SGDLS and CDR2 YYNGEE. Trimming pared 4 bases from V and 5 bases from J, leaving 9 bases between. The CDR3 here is CASSKDGTGELFF. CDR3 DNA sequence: TGTGCCAGCAGCAAAGACGGGACCGGGGAGCTGTTTTTT.

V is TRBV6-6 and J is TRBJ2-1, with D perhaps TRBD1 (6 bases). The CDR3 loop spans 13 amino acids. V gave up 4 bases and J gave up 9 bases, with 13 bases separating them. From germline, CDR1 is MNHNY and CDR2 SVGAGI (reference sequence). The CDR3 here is CASSSQGTGEQFF. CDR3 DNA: TGTGCCAGCAGTTCGCAGGGGACGGGTGAGCAGTTCTTC.

The CDR3 sequence is CASRSRGEGTEAFF. Here the CDR3 DNA reads TGTGCCAGCAGGTCCCGCGGGGAGGGTACTGAAGCTTTCTTT. The chain is built from TRBV27 and TRBJ1-1, with D uncertain. Trimming removed 6 bases from V and 5 bases from J, with 16 bases in between. The germline V gene encodes CDR1 MNHEY and CDR2 SMNVEV (reference sequence). The CDR3 consists of 14 residues.

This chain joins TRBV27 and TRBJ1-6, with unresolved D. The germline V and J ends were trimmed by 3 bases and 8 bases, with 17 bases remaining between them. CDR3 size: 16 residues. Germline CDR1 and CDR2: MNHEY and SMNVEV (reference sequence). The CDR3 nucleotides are TGTGCCAGCAGTTTGGGTGGTCCGAGGTCACATTCACCCCTCCACTTT. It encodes CASSLGGPRSHSPLHF.

CDR3 in DNA: TGCGCCAGCAGCCCCCTAACCCAAGCCTACGAGCAGTACTTC. Translated, it gives CASSPLTQAYEQYF. The V gene is TRBV4-1, the J gene TRBJ2-7; D not resolved. CDR3 length equals 14 residues. The germline V gene has CDR1 MGHRA and CDR2 YSYEKL. Trimming stripped 4 bases from V and 2 bases from J, with 12 bases between.

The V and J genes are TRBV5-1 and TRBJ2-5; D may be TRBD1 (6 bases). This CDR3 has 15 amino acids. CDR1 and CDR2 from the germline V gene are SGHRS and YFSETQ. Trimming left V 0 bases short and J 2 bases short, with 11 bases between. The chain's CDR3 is CASSLGDGQQETQYF. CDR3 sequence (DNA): TGCGCCAGCAGCTTGGGGGACGGACAGCAAGAGACCCAGTACTTC.

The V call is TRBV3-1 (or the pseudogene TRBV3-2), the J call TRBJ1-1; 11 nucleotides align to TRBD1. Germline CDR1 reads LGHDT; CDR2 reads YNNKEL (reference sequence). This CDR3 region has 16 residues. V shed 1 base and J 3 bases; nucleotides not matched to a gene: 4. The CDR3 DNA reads TGTGCCAGCAGCCAAGGACCGGGACAGGGGGACACTGAAGCTTTCTTT. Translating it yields CASSQGPGQGDTEAFF.

The CDR3 region has the DNA TGTGCCAGCTCACCAAGGGCACTGAACTATAATTCACCCCTCCACTTT. It is translated as CASSPRALNYNSPLHF. The chain has TRBV18 and TRBJ1-6; D gene uncertain. V lost 2 bases, J lost 3 bases, and 11 bases lay in between. This CDR3 contains 16 residues. Germline values: CDR1 KGHSH, CDR2 LQKENI.

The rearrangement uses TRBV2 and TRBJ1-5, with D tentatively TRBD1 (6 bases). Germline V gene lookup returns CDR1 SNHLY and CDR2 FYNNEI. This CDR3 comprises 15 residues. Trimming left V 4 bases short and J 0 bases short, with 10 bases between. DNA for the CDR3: TGTGCCAGCAGTGGACAGGCAGGTAGCAATCAGCCCCAGCATTTT. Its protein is CASSGQAGSNQPQHF.

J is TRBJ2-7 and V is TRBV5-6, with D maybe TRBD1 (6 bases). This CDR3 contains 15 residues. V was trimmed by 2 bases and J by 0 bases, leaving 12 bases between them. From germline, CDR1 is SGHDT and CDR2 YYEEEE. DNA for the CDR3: TGTGCCAGCAGCTTTGACGCGGACAGCTCCTACGAGCAGTACTTC. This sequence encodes CASSFDADSSYEQYF.

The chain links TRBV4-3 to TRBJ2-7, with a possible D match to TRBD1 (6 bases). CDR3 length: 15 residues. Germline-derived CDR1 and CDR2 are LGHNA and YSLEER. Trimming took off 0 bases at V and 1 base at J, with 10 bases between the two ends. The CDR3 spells CASSQDNRESYEQYF. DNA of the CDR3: TGCGCCAGCAGCCAAGATAACAGGGAGTCCTACGAGCAGTACTTC.